This is a list of T cell receptor beta chains from one sample in a study of blood T cell repertoires in COVID-19. Some clones are missing from TCRdb's copy, which holds only in-frame ones; the method was immunoSEQ multiplex PCR. The profile shows approximately 350,000 clones, around 91% of them singletons. Sequencing was done on a sample of peripheral blood. Receptors originate from a young woman who had recovered from COVID-19. Each CDR3 is given without its conserved first and last residue.

v_gene	j_gene	CDR3aa
TRBV24-1	TRBJ2-2	ATSGQGLNTGELF
TRBV15	TRBJ1-5	ATSRDGQGNQPQH
TRBV9	TRBJ2-1	ASSSFPGLADNEQF
TRBV4-3	TRBJ2-5	ASSQASSGRETQY
TRBV10-3	TRBJ2-5	AISAGQQETQY
TRBV7-9	TRBJ2-1	ASTLRGFGQF
TRBV9	TRBJ2-5	ASSVGGSQETQY
TRBV24-1	TRBJ2-3	ATSGGLAGGPGTDTQY
TRBV28	TRBJ1-4	ASSLGQFLRGEKLF
TRBV10-3	TRBJ1-2	AISPGNPYGYT
TRBV7-9	TRBJ2-5	ASSLGQLAGLQETQY
TRBV6-4	TRBJ1-4	ASERGLREKLF
TRBV7-9	TRBJ2-2	ASSLTGLAGDTGELF
TRBV6-5	TRBJ1-3	ASRAGRAGNTIY
TRBV6-5	TRBJ1-2	ASSLGQGEGYT
TRBV27	TRBJ1-2	ASSLDWGRVNGYT
TRBV24-1	TRBJ2-3	ATSDPGGQATDTQY
TRBV24-1	TRBJ1-1	ATRAWEDSRAF
TRBV19	TRBJ2-2	ASSIASANTGELF
TRBV7-8	TRBJ2-2	ASSVRTSGTNTGELF
TRBV7-9	TRBJ2-2	ASSSTSGRYIGELF
TRBV5-1	TRBJ2-2	ASSPRLAGFTGELF
TRBV5-4	TRBJ2-1	ASSLSSGSYNEQF
TRBV11-3	TRBJ2-1	ASSQLLATPHEQF
TRBV5-1	TRBJ1-1	ASSLARSYSNTEAF
TRBV5-1	TRBJ2-1	ASSLGAGANNEQF
TRBV5-6	TRBJ2-5	ASSLGLAGEVETQY
TRBV10-2	TRBJ2-3	ASSDSTFTDTQY
TRBV4-3	TRBJ2-1	ASSGVPYNEQF
TRBV27	TRBJ2-3	ASSLSSGRGPGNTQY
TRBV5-1	TRBJ2-6	ASSSQGATAGANVLT
TRBV2	TRBJ2-3	ASSLREGETDTQY
TRBV27	TRBJ2-2	ASQTSGSRSTGELF
TRBV20-1	TRBJ1-1	SVGRASKAF
TRBV30	TRBJ2-1	AWSVLHSYNEQF
TRBV2	TRBJ2-3	ASRGRSIAGVPDTQY
TRBV5-1	TRBJ2-1	ASSSLGTSGNYNEQF
TRBV7-9	TRBJ1-6	ASSRGSSYNSPLH
TRBV29-1	TRBJ1-2	SVEDPEANYGYT
TRBV3-1/TRBV3-2	TRBJ1-5	ASSQDQGQPQH
TRBV6-5	TRBJ1-2	ASSYNTDRVYGYT
TRBV4-1	TRBJ2-5	ASSQETSQETQY
TRBV18	TRBJ1-4	ASSPLATNEKLF
TRBV19	TRBJ1-4	ASSTQGATNEKLF
TRBV15	TRBJ2-1	ATSRADSKTYNEQF
TRBV30	TRBJ1-2	AWKSQGFGGYT
TRBV5-6	TRBJ2-5	ASSRTHQGGETQY
TRBV6-5	TRBJ1-4	ASSPRGDNEKLF
TRBV7-9	TRBJ2-5	ASSLGQGGAVETQY
TRBV9	TRBJ2-3	ASSVGMTSGNTDTQY
TRBV19	TRBJ1-6	ASSPDSYNSPLH
TRBV7-8	TRBJ1-2	ASSLVQDTDYT